This is a list of T cell receptor beta chains from one sample in a study of OX40 agonist ivuxolimab in advanced cancers. Assay used: immunoSEQ multiplex PCR; TCRdb lists only in-frame clones, some missing. Among 70,000 or so clones, roughly 90% were seen once, and the ten largest hold 10%. Sequencing was performed on CD4+ or CD8+ T cells sorted from blood, taken in a trial of the OX40 agonist ivuxolimab. The source is an adult with an advanced solid tumor such as melanoma, head and neck, liver or kidney cancer. CDR3s include the opening cysteine and the closing phenylalanine or tryptophan. The D gene is left open where the match is weak. The size of a clone is reported for some rows only, either as once, few or many, or as a class for expanded clones.

TRBJ1-2 | TRBD1 | . | TRBV6-1 | CASTDRSFFYGYTF | TGTGCCAGCACGGACAGGAGTTTCTTTTATGGCTACACCTTC
TRBJ1-2 | . | . | TRBV5-6 | CASSVTGPHYGYTF | TGTGCCAGCAGCGTCACCGGGCCCCACTATGGCTACACCTTC
TRBJ2-2 | . | . | TRBV7-6 | CASSDPGHNTGELFF | TGTGCCAGCAGCGACCCGGGACACAACACCGGGGAGCTGTTTTTT
TRBJ1-5 | TRBD1 | once | TRBV15 | CATSREGGTGAQPQHF | TGTGCCACCAGCAGAGAGGGGGGGACAGGGGCTCAGCCCCAGCATTTT
TRBJ2-2 | TRBD2 | . | TRBV4-2 | CASSPTSGGVVGGELFF | TGTGCCAGCAGCCCGACTAGCGGGGGGGTAGTAGGCGGGGAGCTGTTTTTT
TRBJ2-1 | TRBD2 | . | TRBV12-5 | CASERGLGGSYNEQFF | TGTGCTAGTGAGCGGGGGTTAGGAGGCTCCTACAATGAGCAGTTCTTC
TRBJ1-1 | . | . | TRBV9 | CASSVAPGLSAEAFF | TGTGCCAGCAGCGTAGCACCGGGACTTTCAGCTGAAGCTTTCTTT
TRBJ2-7 | . | . | TRBV6-5 | CASSDSYEQYF | TGTGCCAGCAGTGACAGCTACGAGCAGTACTTC
TRBJ2-7 | TRBD1 | . | TRBV7-9 | CASSPPTGGSYEQYF | TGTGCCAGCAGTCCCCCGACAGGGGGTTCCTACGAGCAGTACTTC
TRBJ2-3 | TRBD2 | . | TRBV4-3 | CASSQDLLGSGGTDTQYF | TGCGCCAGCAGCCAAGATTTGTTGGGTAGCGGGGGTACAGATACGCAGTATTTT
TRBJ1-5 | . | . | TRBV5-6 | CASSRRHTNQPQHF | TGTGCCAGCAGCCGTAGACACACCAATCAGCCCCAGCATTTT
TRBJ1-1 | TRBD1 | . | TRBV11-2 | CASSFLTGMRVEAFF | TGTGCCAGCAGCTTCCTGACAGGGATGAGAGTTGAAGCTTTCTTT
TRBJ1-4 | TRBD1 | . | TRBV4-1 | CASKETGGLDGNEKLFF | TGCGCCAGCAAGGAAACAGGGGGTTTAGATGGTAATGAAAAACTGTTTTTT
TRBJ2-5 | TRBD2 | . | TRBV7-9 | CASSLGGGQETQYF | TGTGCCAGCAGCCTTGGGGGGGGTCAAGAGACCCAGTACTTC
TRBJ1-2 | . | . | TRBV10-3 | CAISESGPSSYGYTF | TGTGCCATCAGTGAGTCCGGGCCTTCTTCCTATGGCTACACCTTC
TRBJ2-7 | . | . | TRBV9 | CASSPPENQHEQYF | TGTGCCAGCAGCCCCCCTGAAAACCAGCACGAGCAGTACTTC
TRBJ2-1 | TRBD1 | . | TRBV14 | CASSPWTGEQFF | TGTGCCAGCAGCCCCTGGACAGGGGAGCAGTTCTTC
TRBJ2-7 | . | once | TRBV6-1 | CASSLLGAYEQYF | TGTGCCAGCAGTTTACTTGGGGCTTACGAGCAGTACTTC
TRBJ1-1 | . | . | TRBV7-9 | CASSLEGTAGLNTEAFF | TGTGCCAGCAGCTTAGAAGGGACGGCGGGGCTGAACACTGAAGCTTTCTTT
TRBJ1-1 | . | . | TRBV27 | CASTTGNTEAFF | TGTGCCAGCACCACGGGGAACACTGAAGCTTTCTTT
TRBJ2-7 | TRBD1 | . | TRBV7-6 | CASSFETGSYEQYF | TGTGCCAGCAGCTTTGAGACAGGGTCGTACGAGCAGTACTTC